The 29 T cell receptor beta chains below come from one sample, sequenced in a study of blood T cell repertoires in COVID-19. Using immunoSEQ multiplex PCR, the repertoire was profiled, and TCRdb retains in-frame clones only, with some absent. The data contain roughly 32,000 clones, roughly 88% of them singletons. The sequencing input was peripheral blood. The receptors come from a human donor in a cohort sampled during active COVID-19.

The CDR3 loop reads CASSLRGAGDEQFF. For the CDR3, the DNA is TGCGCCAGCAGCTTGAGGGGAGCGGGGGATGAGCAGTTCTTC. V is TRBV5-1 and J is TRBJ2-1; 8 positions match TRBD2. Germline assignment: CDR1 SGHRS and CDR2 YFSETQ. V lost 1 base and J lost 8; bases outside the gene matches: 5. The CDR3 is 14 residues long.

CDR3 loop: CASSYSWGRDTGELFF. The CDR3 coding sequence is TGTGCCAGCAGTTACTCATGGGGCCGGGACACCGGGGAGCTGTTTTTT. The V and J genes are TRBV6-5 and TRBJ2-2; D is perhaps TRBD1 (5 bases). V gave up 0 bases and J gave up 3 bases, with 11 bases separating them. CDR3 length: 16 amino acids. Germline assignment: CDR1 MNHEY and CDR2 SVGAGI.

The rearrangement joins TRBV5-4 to TRBJ1-2; possibly TRBD1 for D (6 bases). V lost 4 bases and J 6 bases, leaving 13 bases between the germline ends. The germline CDR1 and CDR2 sequences are SGHNT and YYREEE (reference sequence). There are 13 residues in the CDR3. In DNA, the CDR3 is TGTGCCAGCAGCAGGACAGACAGCGATGGCTACACCTTC. Amino acids: CASSRTDSDGYTF.

The chain uses TRBV7-2 and TRBJ2-3, with 8 bases fitting TRBD2. CDR1 SGHTA and CDR2 FQGNSA come from the germline V gene. The J segment lost 6 bases and the V segment lost 5 bases, leaving 10 bases of the junction unmatched. The CDR3 contains 15 residues. Here the CDR3 DNA reads TGTGCCAGCAGCCCCCCTGGGCGGGGGGCGGATACGCAGTATTTT. Translating gives CASSPPGRGADTQYF.

The chain has TRBV7-6 and TRBJ2-3; 12 positions match TRBD2. CDR1 is SGHVS, CDR2 FNYEAQ, per germline. V shed 5 bases, J shed 4 bases, and the junction held 10 bases outside the gene matches. The CDR3 has 17 residues. The CDR3, as DNA: TGTGCCAGCAGCACCTCACGGTCTAGCGGGGGGGCAGATACGCAGTATTTT. This gives the protein CASSTSRSSGGADTQYF.

The chain couples TRBV5-1 to TRBJ1-1; D not resolved. This CDR3 has 14 amino acids. V lost 3 bases and J 6 bases, leaving 15 bases between the germline ends. Germline V lookup: CDR1 SGHRS, CDR2 YFSETQ. CDR3 sequence (DNA): TGCGCCAGCAGCTCAGGACGGGATTTAGCTGAAGCTTTCTTT. Translation: CASSSGRDLAEAFF.

This clone showed up just a few times. The J gene is TRBJ1-1, the V gene TRBV20-1; D call uncertain. Germline assignment: CDR1 DFQATT and CDR2 SNEGSKA (reference sequence). The CDR3 sequence is 11 residues long. Trimming removed 6 bases at V and 1 base at J, with 6 bases between. This chain's CDR3 is CSASGNTEAFF. The CDR3 DNA reads TGCAGTGCCTCCGGGAACACTGAAGCTTTCTTT.

The rearrangement uses TRBV4-1 and TRBJ1-6; 8 bases match TRBD1. Germline V gene lookup returns CDR1 MGHRA and CDR2 YSYEKL. This CDR3 contains 16 residues. With V trimmed by 4 bases and J by 4 bases, 6 bases remained unmatched. The CDR3: CASSPSGQGYNSPLHF. Here the CDR3 DNA reads TGCGCCAGCAGCCCCTCCGGACAGGGTTATAATTCACCCCTCCACTTT.

This clone was recorded only once. The chain uses TRBV6-5 and TRBJ1-1; D is uncertain. Trimming pared 6 bases from V and 0 bases from J, leaving 5 bases between. Germline V gene data show CDR1 as MNHEY and CDR2 as SVGAGI. The CDR3 is 12 residues long. The CDR3 loop reads CASRYMNTEAFF. CDR3 nucleotide sequence: TGTGCCAGCAGATATATGAACACTGAAGCTTTCTTT.

The rearrangement uses TRBV6-1 and TRBJ2-7; no definite D call. V was clipped by 2 bases and J by 0 bases, with 11 bases between them. CDR1 is MNHNS, CDR2 SASEGT, per germline. The CDR3 consists of 15 residues. The DNA for the CDR3 is TGTGCCAGCAGTGAAAACAGTTTGCCCTCCTACGAGCAGTACTTC. Its translation is CASSENSLPSYEQYF.

This clone has a handful of counts. The chain recombines TRBV3-1 (or the pseudogene TRBV3-2) with TRBJ2-5; 11 nucleotides agree with TRBD2. This CDR3 spans 15 amino acids. The V and J ends lost 1 base and 5 bases, in that order; junction bases with no gene match: 3. Germline V gives CDR1 LGHDT, CDR2 YNNKEL (reference sequence). The CDR3 here is CASSQGLAGTETQYF. CDR3 in DNA: TGTGCCAGCAGCCAAGGACTAGCGGGGACGGAGACCCAGTACTTC.

V and J are TRBV9 and TRBJ2-7, with 8 bases that match TRBD1. The CDR3 extends over 14 amino acids. V shed 3 bases, J shed 1 base, and the junction held 3 bases outside the gene matches. Germline V gene sequence: CDR1 SGDLS, CDR2 YYNGEE. The DNA for the CDR3 is TGTGCCAGCAGCGGACGACAGGGGTCCTACGAGCAGTACTTC. This codes for CASSGRQGSYEQYF.

DNA for the CDR3: TGCGCCAGCAGCAGTGGACTAGCGGGGGGGACTGGTCAAGAGACCCAGTACTTC. Its protein is CASSSGLAGGTGQETQYF. The chain employs TRBV5-1 and TRBJ2-5; TRBD2 agrees at 15 bases. With 4 bases clipped from V and 2 bases from J, the junction kept 9 bases outside the gene matches. The CDR3 runs 18 residues. In germline, CDR1 is SGHRS, CDR2 YFSETQ.

The rearrangement uses TRBV12-3 or TRBV12-4 and TRBJ2-5, with D uncertain. The V end lost 5 bases, the J end lost 7 bases, and 8 bases lay between the germline ends. The CDR3 is made up of 11 amino acids. CDR3 protein: CASSPSVTQYF. CDR3 nucleotide sequence: TGTGCCAGCAGTCCGTCGGTGACCCAGTACTTC.

The count of this clone is one. The chain recombines TRBV30 with TRBJ2-2; 10 bases fit TRBD1. Germline assignment: CDR1 GTSNPN and CDR2 SVGIG (reference sequence). V trimming: 3 bases; J trimming: 4 bases; junction bases outside the gene matches: 5. The CDR3 runs to 15 residues. In DNA, the CDR3 is TGTGCCTGGAGCCCCGACAGGGGGCGCACCGGGGAGCTGTTTTTT. Its protein product is CAWSPDRGRTGELFF.

The chain couples TRBV9 to TRBJ2-1; 12 bases map to TRBD2. Looked up from germline, CDR1 is SGDLS and CDR2 is YYNGEE. This CDR3 has 15 amino acids. The V segment lost 3 bases and the J segment 9 bases; nucleotides outside the gene matches: 7. In nucleotides, the CDR3 is TGTGCCAGCAGCGACCTAGCGGGGGGGCGTGGTGAGCAGTTCTTC. Translating gives CASSDLAGGRGEQFF. Using reference TRBV9 and TRBJ2-1 for the parts outside the CDR3, the full variable domain is DSGVTQTPKHLITATGQRVTLRCSPRSGDLSVYWYQQSLDQGLQFLIQYYNGEERAKGNILERFSAQQFPDLHSELNLSSLELGDSALYFCASSDLAGGRGEQFFGPGTRLTVL.

V and J are TRBV4-1 and TRBJ1-5, with TRBD1 identical over 9 bases. Germline CDR1 is MGHRA and CDR2 is YSYEKL. J was trimmed by 4 bases and V by 1 base; bases with no gene match: 2. The CDR3 spans 15 residues. CDR3 loop: CASSQAGQGNQPQHF. Written as DNA, the CDR3 is TGCGCCAGCAGCCAAGCGGGACAGGGAAATCAGCCCCAGCATTTT.

The chain recombines TRBV6-6 with TRBJ1-6, with 7 bases lining up with TRBD1. This CDR3 spans 16 amino acids. Per the germline V gene, CDR1 is MNHNY and CDR2 is SVGAGI (reference sequence). The V and J ends lost 6 bases and 4 bases, in that order; junction bases with no gene match: 9. CDR3 region: CASRARQGTYNSPLHF. The CDR3 DNA sequence: TGTGCCAGCAGGGCGAGACAGGGAACTTATAATTCACCCCTCCACTTT.

The V gene is TRBV6-5, the J gene TRBJ2-3; TRBD1 matches at 7 bases. V lost 10 bases to trimming and J lost 0 bases; unmatched junction nucleotides: 7. Per the germline V gene, CDR1 is MNHEY and CDR2 is SVGAGI. The CDR3 runs to 14 residues. CDR3 nucleotide sequence: TGTGCCATCGGACAGGTTACTAGCACAGATACGCAGTATTTT. Its translation: CAIGQVTSTDTQYF.

The chain links TRBV5-4 to TRBJ2-1, with TRBD2 matching over 13 bases. The CDR3 sequence is 19 residues long. Germline lookup yields CDR1 SGHNT and CDR2 YYREEE (reference sequence). V lost 3 bases and J lost 5; bases outside the gene matches: 14. The CDR3: CASSSPRTTGTSGNNEQFF. The CDR3 DNA reads as TGTGCCAGCAGCTCACCTAGAACTACCGGGACTAGCGGGAACAATGAGCAGTTCTTC.

CDR3 in amino acids: CASSLTETYYEQYF. For the CDR3, the DNA is TGTGCCAGCAGCTTAACGGAGACCTACTACGAGCAGTACTTC. This chain joins TRBV7-8 and TRBJ2-7; D uncertain. Trimming shortened V by 2 bases and J by 3 bases, and 11 bases separated the two germline ends. This CDR3 has 14 residues. CDR1 and CDR2 (germline): SGHVS, FQNEAQ. Full variable domain (remainder filled in from reference TRBV7-8 and TRBJ2-7): GAGVSQSPRYKVAKRGQDVALRCDPISGHVSLFWYQQALGQGPEFLTYFQNEAQLDKSGLPSDRFFAERPEGSVSTLKIQRTQQEDSAVYLCASSLTETYYEQYFGPGTRLTVT.

V is TRBV5-1 and J is TRBJ2-3; D ambiguous. Germline values: CDR1 SGHRS, CDR2 YFSETQ. This CDR3 has 13 amino acids. V lost 0 bases and J 3 bases, leaving 5 bases between the germline ends. In DNA, the CDR3 is TGCGCCAGCAGCTTGGATACAACAGATACGCAGTATTTT. This codes for CASSLDTTDTQYF.

The V call is TRBV6-4, the J call TRBJ2-1; 8 positions agree with TRBD1. The germline V gene has CDR1 MRHNA and CDR2 SNTAGT. Trimming took 6 bases from V and 4 from J; bases not matched to a gene: 8. The CDR3 extends over 15 amino acids. CDR3 residues: CASSPSGTGYNEQFF. CDR3 coding DNA: TGTGCCAGCAGCCCCTCCGGGACAGGATACAATGAGCAGTTCTTC.

This clone was counted a single time. The chain's CDR3 is CASSMDISRGVNYGYTF. CDR3 DNA: TGTGCCAGTAGTATGGACATCTCTAGAGGAGTTAACTATGGCTACACCTTC. The chain has TRBV19 and TRBJ1-2; D is perhaps TRBD1 (5 bases). CDR1 and CDR2 from the germline V gene are LNHDA and SQIVND (reference sequence). The ends were cut back, 3 bases at V and 1 base at J, with 18 bases in the middle. The CDR3 contains 17 residues.

The genes are TRBV4-1 and TRBJ2-1, with a possible D match to TRBD2 (5 bases). With 6 bases removed from V and 6 bases from J, the gap between germline ends came to 18 bases. Per the germline V gene, CDR1 is MGHRA and CDR2 is YSYEKL. The length of the CDR3 is 15 residues. For the CDR3, the DNA is TGCGCCAGCAGTCTAAGGCAGGTCGGAGGCAATGAGCAGTTCTTC. Translation: CASSLRQVGGNEQFF.

The chain carries TRBV28 and TRBJ1-4; weak D call: TRBD1 (5 bases). CDR3 length: 14 amino acids. CDR1 and CDR2 (germline): MDHEN, SYDVKM. The ends were cut back, 1 base at V and 4 bases at J, with 7 bases in the middle. CDR3 nucleotide sequence: TGTGCCAGCAGTTTATCCGGGGGTAATGAAAAACTGTTTTTT. Amino acid sequence: CASSLSGGNEKLFF.

The rearrangement uses TRBV6-1 and TRBJ1-2; possible D gene TRBD1, 5 bases. Per the germline V gene, CDR1 is MNHNS and CDR2 is SASEGT. This CDR3 comprises 14 residues. With 0 bases removed from V and 4 bases from J, the gap between germline ends came to 9 bases. CDR3 DNA sequence: TGTGCCAGCAGTGAAGCCGGGGGGTCCTATGGCTACACCTTC. It translates to CASSEAGGSYGYTF.

This clone was seen just once. The rearrangement links TRBV5-6 to TRBJ2-3; 10 bases map to TRBD2. The germline CDR1 and CDR2 sequences are SGHDT and YYEEEE. CDR3 size: 16 residues. V trimming: 4 bases; J trimming: 4 bases; junction bases outside the gene matches: 9. In DNA, the CDR3 is TGTGCCAGCAGCATTGGACTAAGCGGGGGGGCAGATACGCAGTATTTT. Amino acid sequence: CASSIGLSGGADTQYF.

The genes are TRBV11-2 and TRBJ2-1; 8 nucleotides match TRBD2. Trimming removed 1 base from V and 2 bases from J; junction bases left unmatched: 7. The CDR3 runs 17 residues. The V gene's germline CDR1 is SGHAT and CDR2 FQNNGV. In DNA, the CDR3 is TGTGCCAGCAGCTTAGGATTTGGGCGGGGGGCCTACAATGAGCAGTTCTTC. Translated: CASSLGFGRGAYNEQFF. Full variable domain (remainder filled in from reference TRBV11-2 and TRBJ2-1): EAGVAQSPRYKIIEKRQSVAFWCNPISGHATLYWYQQILGQGPKLLIQFQNNGVVDDSQLPKDRFSAERLKGVDSTLKIQPAKLEDSAVYLCASSLGFGRGAYNEQFFGPGTRLTVL.